This TCR beta chain was documented in a study of blood T cell dynamics during melanoma immunotherapy. Notes on the study in general: Disease-control patients' PBMC repertoires became either more clonal or more diverse at W3.

Time point indicated: week 3, after first cycle of checkpoint inhibitor. One draw preceded checkpoint blockade; another followed its first cycle at week 3. This CDR3 has 15 residues. V dropped 0 bases and J dropped 1 base, with 5 bases sitting between them. CDR1 and CDR2 from the germline V gene are SGHDT and YYEEEE. With respect to this clone: The antigen remains unidentified.

Every bulk PBMC sample received the same 350 ng of DNA. This table comes from immunoSEQ multiplex PCR, and its TCRdb copy is limited to in-frame clones, with some not included. The sample has 13,000 or so clones, roughly 90% seen once. The TCR comes from a human donor with melanoma. The sequences come from blood, collected from a patient treated with checkpoint blockade. V and J are TRBV5-6 and TRBJ2-6, with no clear D. As DNA, the CDR3 is TGTGCCAGCAGCTTGGCGTTGTCTGGGGCCAACGTCCTGACTTTC. This encodes CASSLALSGANVLTF.